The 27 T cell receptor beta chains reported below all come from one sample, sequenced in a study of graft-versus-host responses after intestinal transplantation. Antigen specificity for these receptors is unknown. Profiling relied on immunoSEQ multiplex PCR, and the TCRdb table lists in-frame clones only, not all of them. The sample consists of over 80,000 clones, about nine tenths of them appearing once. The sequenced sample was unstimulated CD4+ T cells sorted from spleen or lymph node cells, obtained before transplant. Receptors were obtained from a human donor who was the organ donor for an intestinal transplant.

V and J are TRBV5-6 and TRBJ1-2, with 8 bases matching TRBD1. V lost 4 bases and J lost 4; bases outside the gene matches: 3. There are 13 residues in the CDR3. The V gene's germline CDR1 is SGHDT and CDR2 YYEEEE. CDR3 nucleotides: TGTGCCAGCAGCCCGGACAGGGCCTATGGCTACACCTTC. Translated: CASSPDRAYGYTF.

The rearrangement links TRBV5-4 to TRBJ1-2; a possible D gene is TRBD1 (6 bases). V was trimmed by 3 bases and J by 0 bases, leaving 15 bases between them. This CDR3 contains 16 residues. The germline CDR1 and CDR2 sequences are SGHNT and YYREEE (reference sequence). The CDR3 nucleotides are TGTGCCAGCAGCTATCCGGACAGACGTACTAACTATGGCTACACCTTC. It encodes CASSYPDRRTNYGYTF.

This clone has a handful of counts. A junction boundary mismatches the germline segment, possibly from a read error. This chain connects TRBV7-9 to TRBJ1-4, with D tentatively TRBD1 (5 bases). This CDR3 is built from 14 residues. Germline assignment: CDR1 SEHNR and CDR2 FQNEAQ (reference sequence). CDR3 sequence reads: CASSFGGANEKLFF. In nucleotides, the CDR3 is TGTGCCAGCAGCTTTGGAGGGGCTAACGAAAAACTGTTTTTT.

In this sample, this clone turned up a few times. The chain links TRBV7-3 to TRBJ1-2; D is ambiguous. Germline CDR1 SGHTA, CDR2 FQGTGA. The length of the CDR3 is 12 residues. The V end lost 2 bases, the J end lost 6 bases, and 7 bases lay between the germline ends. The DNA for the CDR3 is TGTGCCAGCAGCTTAGGAGGGAATGGCTACACCTTC. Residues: CASSLGGNGYTF.

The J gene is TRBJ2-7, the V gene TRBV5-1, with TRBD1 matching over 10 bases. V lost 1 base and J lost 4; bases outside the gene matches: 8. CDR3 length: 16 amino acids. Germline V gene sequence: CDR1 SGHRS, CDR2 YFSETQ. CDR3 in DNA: TGCGCCAGCAGCTTGATATCGGGACAGGGGCTTTACGAGCAGTACTTC. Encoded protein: CASSLISGQGLYEQYF. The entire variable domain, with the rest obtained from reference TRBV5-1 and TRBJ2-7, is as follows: KAGVTQTPRYLIKTRGQQVTLSCSPISGHRSVSWYQQTPGQGLQFLFEYFSETQRNKGNFPGRFSGRQFSNSRSEMNVSTLELGDSALYLCASSLISGQGLYEQYFGPGTRLTVT.

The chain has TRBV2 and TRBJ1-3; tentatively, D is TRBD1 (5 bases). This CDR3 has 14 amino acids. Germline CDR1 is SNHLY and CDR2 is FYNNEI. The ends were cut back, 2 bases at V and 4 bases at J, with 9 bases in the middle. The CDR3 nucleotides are TGTGCCAGCAGTGAAATCAGGGTAGGAAACACCATATATTTT. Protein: CASSEIRVGNTIYF.

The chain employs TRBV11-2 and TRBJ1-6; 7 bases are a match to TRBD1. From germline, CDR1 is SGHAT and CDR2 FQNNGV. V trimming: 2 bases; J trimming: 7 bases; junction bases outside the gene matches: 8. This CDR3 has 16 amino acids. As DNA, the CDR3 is TGTGCCAGCAGCTTAATAGGGGGCGCAACAAATTCACCCCTCCACTTT. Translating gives CASSLIGGATNSPLHF.

CDR3 amino acids: CASSFTGDRTYEQYF. The CDR3 DNA reads as TGTGCCAGCAGCTTCACAGGGGACCGGACCTACGAGCAGTACTTC. This chain connects TRBV13 to TRBJ2-7; 7 bases align to TRBD1. The CDR3 runs to 15 residues. Germline lookup yields CDR1 PRHDT and CDR2 FYEKMQ (reference sequence). V was clipped by 3 bases and J by 2 bases; unmatched bases: 7.

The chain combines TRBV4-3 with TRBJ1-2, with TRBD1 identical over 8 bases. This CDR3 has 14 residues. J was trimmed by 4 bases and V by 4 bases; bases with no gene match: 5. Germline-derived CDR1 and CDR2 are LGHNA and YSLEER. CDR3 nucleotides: TGCGCCAGCAGCCGCGGACAGGGAAGCTATGGCTACACCTTC. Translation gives CASSRGQGSYGYTF.

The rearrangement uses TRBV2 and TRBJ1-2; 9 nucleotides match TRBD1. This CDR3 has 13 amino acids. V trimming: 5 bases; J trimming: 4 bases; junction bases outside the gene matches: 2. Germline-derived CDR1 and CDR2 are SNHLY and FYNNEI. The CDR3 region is CASSSDRGYGYTF. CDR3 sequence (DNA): TGTGCCAGCAGTTCGGACAGGGGCTATGGCTACACCTTC.

CDR3 protein: CASMVRGLGGYTF. The CDR3 coding sequence is TGTGCCAGCATGGTCCGAGGGCTGGGGGGCTACACCTTC. The rearrangement uses TRBV6-6 and TRBJ1-2; no clear D gene. Between the trimmed V and J ends, which lost 7 bases and 8 bases, there was a span of 17 bases. CDR1 MNHNY and CDR2 SVGAGI come from the germline V gene (reference sequence). The CDR3 is 13 amino acids.

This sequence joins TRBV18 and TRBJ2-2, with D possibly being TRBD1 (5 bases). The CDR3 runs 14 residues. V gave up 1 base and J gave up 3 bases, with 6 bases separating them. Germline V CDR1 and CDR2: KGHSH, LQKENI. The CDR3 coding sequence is TGTGCCAGCTCACCACAGGGGTACACCGGGGAGCTGTTTTTT. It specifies CASSPQGYTGELFF.

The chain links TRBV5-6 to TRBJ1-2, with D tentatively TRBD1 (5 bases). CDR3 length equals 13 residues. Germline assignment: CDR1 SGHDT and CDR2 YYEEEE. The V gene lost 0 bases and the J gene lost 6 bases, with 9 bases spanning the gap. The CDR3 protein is CASSLAGNDGYTF. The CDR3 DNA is TGTGCCAGCAGCTTGGCAGGGAATGATGGCTACACCTTC.

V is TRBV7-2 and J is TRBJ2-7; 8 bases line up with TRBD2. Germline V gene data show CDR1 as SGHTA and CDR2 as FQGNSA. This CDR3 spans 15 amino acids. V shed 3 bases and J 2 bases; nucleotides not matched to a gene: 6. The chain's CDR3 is CASSFQRGPTYEQYF. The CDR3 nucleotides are TGTGCCAGCAGCTTCCAGCGGGGGCCGACCTACGAGCAGTACTTC.

CDR3 protein: CASSWTGGLNSPLHF. The DNA for the CDR3 is TGTGCCAGCAGCTGGACAGGAGGACTTAATTCACCCCTCCACTTT. The chain joins TRBV2 to TRBJ1-6; 7 bases align to TRBD1. This CDR3 region has 15 residues. Germline-derived CDR1 and CDR2 are SNHLY and FYNNEI. V was clipped by 6 bases and J by 6 bases; unmatched bases: 8.

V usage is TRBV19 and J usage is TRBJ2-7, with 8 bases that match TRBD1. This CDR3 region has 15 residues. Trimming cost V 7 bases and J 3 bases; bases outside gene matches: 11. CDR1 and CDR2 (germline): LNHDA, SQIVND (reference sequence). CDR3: CASIPSGTGLYEQYF. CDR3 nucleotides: TGTGCCAGTATCCCCTCTGGGACAGGCCTCTACGAGCAGTACTTC. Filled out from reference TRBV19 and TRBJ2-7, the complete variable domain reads DGGITQSPKYLFRKEGQNVTLSCEQNLNHDAMYWYRQDPGQGLRLIYYSQIVNDFQKGDIAEGYSVSREKKESFPLTVTSAQKNPTAFYLCASIPSGTGLYEQYFGPGTRLTVT.

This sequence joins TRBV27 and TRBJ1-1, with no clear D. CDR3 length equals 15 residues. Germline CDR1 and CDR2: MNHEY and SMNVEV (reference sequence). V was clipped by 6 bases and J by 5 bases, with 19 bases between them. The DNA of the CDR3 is TGTGCCAGCAGCAAATATTTAAGATCAGATACTGAAGCTTTCTTT. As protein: CASSKYLRSDTEAFF.

The CDR3 DNA is TGTGCCAGCCAACGGGACAGGGTCCCAGATACGCAGTATTTT. Its translation is CASQRDRVPDTQYF. The rearrangement joins TRBV7-8 to TRBJ2-3, with 9 bases that match TRBD1. J was trimmed by 4 bases and V by 8 bases; bases with no gene match: 7. CDR3 length equals 14 residues. Germline CDR1 SGHVS, CDR2 FQNEAQ.

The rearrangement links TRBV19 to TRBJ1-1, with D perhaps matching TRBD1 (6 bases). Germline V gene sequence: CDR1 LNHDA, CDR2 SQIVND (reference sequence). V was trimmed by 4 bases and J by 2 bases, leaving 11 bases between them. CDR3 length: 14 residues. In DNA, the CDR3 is TGTGCCAGTAGTACCCGGACAGACAACACTGAAGCTTTCTTT. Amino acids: CASSTRTDNTEAFF.

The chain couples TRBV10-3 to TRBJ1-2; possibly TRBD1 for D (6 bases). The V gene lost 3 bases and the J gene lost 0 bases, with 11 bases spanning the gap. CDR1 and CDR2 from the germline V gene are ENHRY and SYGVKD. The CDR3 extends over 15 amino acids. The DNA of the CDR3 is TGTGCCATCAGTGACGGGACAAGAGCTAACTATGGCTACACCTTC. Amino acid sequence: CAISDGTRANYGYTF.

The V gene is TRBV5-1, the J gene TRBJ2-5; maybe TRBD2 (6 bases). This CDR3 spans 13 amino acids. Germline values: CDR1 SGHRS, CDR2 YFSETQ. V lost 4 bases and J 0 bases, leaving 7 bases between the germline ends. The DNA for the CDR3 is TGCGCCAGCAGCCGGGACTACCAAGAGACCCAGTACTTC. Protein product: CASSRDYQETQYF.

As DNA, the CDR3 is TGTGCCAGTACCCAACAGGGTTATGCAGATACGCAGTATTTT. Residues: CASTQQGYADTQYF. The chain couples TRBV19 to TRBJ2-3; D is perhaps TRBD1 (6 bases). Germline V gene data show CDR1 as LNHDA and CDR2 as SQIVND (reference sequence). The V and J ends lost 7 bases and 4 bases respectively, with 15 bases between them. The CDR3 is 14 residues long.

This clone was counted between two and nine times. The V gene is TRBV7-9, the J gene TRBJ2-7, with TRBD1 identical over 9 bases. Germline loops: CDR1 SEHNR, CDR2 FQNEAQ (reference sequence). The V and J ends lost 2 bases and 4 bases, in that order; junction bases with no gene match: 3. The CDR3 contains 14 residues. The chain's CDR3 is CASSLRDRAYEQYF. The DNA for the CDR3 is TGTGCCAGCAGCTTACGGGACAGGGCTTACGAGCAGTACTTC.

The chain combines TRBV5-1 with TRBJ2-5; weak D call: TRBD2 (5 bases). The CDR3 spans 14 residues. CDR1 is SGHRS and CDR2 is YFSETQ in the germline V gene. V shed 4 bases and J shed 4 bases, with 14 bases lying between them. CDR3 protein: CASSGGGSGETQYF. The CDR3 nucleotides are TGCGCCAGCAGCGGTGGTGGCAGCGGAGAGACCCAGTACTTC.

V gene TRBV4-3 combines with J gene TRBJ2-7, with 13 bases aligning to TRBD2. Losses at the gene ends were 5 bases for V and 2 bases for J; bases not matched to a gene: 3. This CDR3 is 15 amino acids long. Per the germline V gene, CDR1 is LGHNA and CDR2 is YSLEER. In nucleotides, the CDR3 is TGCGCCAGCAGCTCGGGACTAGCGGGAACCTACGAGCAGTACTTC. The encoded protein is CASSSGLAGTYEQYF.

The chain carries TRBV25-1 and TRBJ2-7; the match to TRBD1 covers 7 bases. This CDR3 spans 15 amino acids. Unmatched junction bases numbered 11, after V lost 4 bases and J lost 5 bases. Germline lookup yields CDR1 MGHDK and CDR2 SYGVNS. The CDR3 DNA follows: TGTGCCAGCAGTGGAAGGGCAGGGGGTACCCACGAGCAGTACTTC. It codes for CASSGRAGGTHEQYF.

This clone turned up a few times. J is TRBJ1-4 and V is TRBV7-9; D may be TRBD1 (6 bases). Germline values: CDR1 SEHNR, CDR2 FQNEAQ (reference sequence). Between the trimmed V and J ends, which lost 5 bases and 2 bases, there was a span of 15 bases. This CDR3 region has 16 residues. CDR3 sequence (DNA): TGTGCCAGCAGCGATTACAGGGAAGGGACTAATGAAAAACTGTTTTTT. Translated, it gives CASSDYREGTNEKLFF.